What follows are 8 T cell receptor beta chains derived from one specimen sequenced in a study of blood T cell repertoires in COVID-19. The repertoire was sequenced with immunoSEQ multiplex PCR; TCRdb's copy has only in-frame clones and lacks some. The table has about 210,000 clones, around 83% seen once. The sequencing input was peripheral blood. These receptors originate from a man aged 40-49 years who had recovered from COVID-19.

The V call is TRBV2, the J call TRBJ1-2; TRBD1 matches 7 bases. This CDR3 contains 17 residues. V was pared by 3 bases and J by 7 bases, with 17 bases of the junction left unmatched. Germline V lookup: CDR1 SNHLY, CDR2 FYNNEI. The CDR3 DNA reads TGTGCCAGCAGTGAGTTTTTAGGGGACAGCCTTCGTTTTGGCTACACCTTC. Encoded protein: CASSEFLGDSLRFGYTF.

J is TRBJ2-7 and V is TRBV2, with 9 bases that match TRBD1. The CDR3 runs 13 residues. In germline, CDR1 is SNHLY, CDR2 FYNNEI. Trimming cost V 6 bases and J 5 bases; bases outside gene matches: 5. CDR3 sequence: CASSRDRENEQYF. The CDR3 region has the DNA TGTGCCAGCAGCAGGGACAGGGAAAACGAGCAGTACTTC. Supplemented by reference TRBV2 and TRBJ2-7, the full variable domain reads EPEVTQTPSHQVTQMGQEVILRCVPISNHLYFYWYRQILGQKVEFLVSFYNNEISEKSEIFDDQFSVERPDGSNFTLKIRSTKLEDSAMYFCASSRDRENEQYFGPGTRLTVT.

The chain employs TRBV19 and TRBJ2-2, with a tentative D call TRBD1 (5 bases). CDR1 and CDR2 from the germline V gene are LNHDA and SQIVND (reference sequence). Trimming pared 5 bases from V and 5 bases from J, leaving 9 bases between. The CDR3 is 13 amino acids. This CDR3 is CASSPGWTGELFF. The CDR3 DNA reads TGTGCCAGTAGTCCAGGGTGGACCGGGGAGCTGTTTTTT.

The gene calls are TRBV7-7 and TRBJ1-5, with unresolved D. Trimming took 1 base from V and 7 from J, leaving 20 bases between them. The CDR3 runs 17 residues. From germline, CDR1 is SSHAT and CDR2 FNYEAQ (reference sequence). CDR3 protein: CASSLGWWREVGQPQHF. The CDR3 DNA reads TGTGCCAGCAGCTTAGGCTGGTGGAGGGAAGTTGGGCAGCCCCAGCATTTT.

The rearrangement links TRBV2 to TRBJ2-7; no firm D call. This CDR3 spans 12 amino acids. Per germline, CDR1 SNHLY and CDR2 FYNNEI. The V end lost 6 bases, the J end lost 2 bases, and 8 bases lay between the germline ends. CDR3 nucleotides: TGTGCCAGCAGCAGGATAACCTACGAGCAGTACTTC. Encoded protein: CASSRITYEQYF.

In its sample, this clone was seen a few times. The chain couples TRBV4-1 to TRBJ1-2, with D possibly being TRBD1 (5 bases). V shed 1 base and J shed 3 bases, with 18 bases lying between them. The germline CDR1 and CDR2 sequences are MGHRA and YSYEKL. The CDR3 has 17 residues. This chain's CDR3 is CASSQGGGGDVYYGYTF. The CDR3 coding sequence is TGCGCCAGCAGCCAAGGGGGAGGCGGGGACGTGTACTATGGCTACACCTTC.

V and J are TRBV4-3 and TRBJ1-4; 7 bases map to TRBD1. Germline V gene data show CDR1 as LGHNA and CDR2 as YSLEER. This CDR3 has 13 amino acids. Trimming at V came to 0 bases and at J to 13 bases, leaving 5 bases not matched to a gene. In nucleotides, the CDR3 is TGCGCCAGCAGCCAAGAGCTCCGGGACAGACTGTTTTTT. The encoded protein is CASSQELRDRLFF.

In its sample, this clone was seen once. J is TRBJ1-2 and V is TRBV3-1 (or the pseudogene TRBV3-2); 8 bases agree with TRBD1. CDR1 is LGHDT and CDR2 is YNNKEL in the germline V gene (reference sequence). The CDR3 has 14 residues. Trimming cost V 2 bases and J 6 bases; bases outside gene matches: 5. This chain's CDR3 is CASSQRQGRDGYTF. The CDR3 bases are TGTGCCAGCAGCCAAAGACAGGGGAGGGATGGCTACACCTTC.